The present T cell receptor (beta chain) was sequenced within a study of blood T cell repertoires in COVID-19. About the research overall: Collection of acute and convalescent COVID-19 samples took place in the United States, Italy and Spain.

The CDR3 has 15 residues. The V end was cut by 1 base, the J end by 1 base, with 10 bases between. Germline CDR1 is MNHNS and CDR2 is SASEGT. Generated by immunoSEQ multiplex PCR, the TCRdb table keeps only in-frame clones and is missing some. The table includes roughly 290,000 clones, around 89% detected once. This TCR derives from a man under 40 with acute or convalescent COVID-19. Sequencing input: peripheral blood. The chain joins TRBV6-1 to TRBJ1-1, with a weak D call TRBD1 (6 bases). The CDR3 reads CASSEERQANTEAFF. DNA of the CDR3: TGTGCCAGCAGTGAAGAGCGACAGGCGAACACTGAAGCTTTCTTT.